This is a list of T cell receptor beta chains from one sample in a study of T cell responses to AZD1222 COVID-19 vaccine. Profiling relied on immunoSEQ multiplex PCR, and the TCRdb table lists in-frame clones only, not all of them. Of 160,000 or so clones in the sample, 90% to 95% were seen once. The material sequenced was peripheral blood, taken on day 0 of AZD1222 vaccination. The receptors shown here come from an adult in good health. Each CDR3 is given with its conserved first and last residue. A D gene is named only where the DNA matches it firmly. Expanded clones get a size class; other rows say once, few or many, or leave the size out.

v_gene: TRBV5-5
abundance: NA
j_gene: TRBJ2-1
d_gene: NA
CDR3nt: TGTGCCAGCAGCTTGGGGACTCCCCTCTACAATGAGCAGTTCTTC
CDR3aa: CASSLGTPLYNEQFF

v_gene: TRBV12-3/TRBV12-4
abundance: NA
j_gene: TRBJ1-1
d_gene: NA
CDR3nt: TGTGCCAGCAGCGGACCGCCGCGGCTAAGAGGTTTCTTT
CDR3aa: CASSGPPRLRGFF

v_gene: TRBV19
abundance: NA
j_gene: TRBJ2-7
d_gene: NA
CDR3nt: TGTGCCAGTAGTCGGACGGGCACGGGCTACGAGCAGTACTTC
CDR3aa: CASSRTGTGYEQYF

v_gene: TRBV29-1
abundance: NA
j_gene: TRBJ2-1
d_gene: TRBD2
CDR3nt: TGCAGCGTTGGCCCCCGGGGGGAGAATGTGTTCTTC
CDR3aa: CSVGPRGENVFF

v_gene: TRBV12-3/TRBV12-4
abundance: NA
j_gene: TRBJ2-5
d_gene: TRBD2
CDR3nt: TGTGCCAGCAGGCGGGGGGTCGAAGAGACCCAGTACTTC
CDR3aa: CASRRGVEETQYF

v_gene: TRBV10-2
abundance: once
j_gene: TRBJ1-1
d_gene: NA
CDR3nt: TGCGCCAGCAGTGCTAAAGTAGGGAACACTGAAGCTTTCTTT
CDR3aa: CASSAKVGNTEAFF

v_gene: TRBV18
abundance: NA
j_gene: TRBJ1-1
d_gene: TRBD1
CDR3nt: TGTGCCAGCTCTCGACAGGGGAGGACTGGCACTGAAGCTTTCTTT
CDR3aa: CASSRQGRTGTEAFF

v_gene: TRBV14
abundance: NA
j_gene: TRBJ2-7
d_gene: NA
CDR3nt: TGTGCCAGCAGCCAGACAGGTTCCTACGAGCAGTACTTC
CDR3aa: CASSQTGSYEQYF

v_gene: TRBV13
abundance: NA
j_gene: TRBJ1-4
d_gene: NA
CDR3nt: TGTGCCAGCAGCCGGCAGGGGATTGGGGGAGAAAAACTGTTTTTT
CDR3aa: CASSRQGIGGEKLFF

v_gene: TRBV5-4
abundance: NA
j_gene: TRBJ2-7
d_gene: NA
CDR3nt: TGTGCCAGCAGCTTGGAACGCGATTACGAGCCCTACGAGCAGTACTTC
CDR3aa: CASSLERDYEPYEQYF

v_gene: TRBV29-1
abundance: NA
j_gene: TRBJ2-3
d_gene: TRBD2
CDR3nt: TGCAGCGTTGAAGGGCCGGGAGGGCCAGATACGCAGTATTTT
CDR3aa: CSVEGPGGPDTQYF

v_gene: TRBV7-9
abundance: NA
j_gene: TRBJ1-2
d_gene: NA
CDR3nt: TGTGCCAGCAGCTTAGGAGGGGGAGATGGCTACACCTTC
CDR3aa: CASSLGGGDGYTF

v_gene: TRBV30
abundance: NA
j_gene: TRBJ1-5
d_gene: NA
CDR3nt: TGTGCCTGGAGCTTTAAGGGGGGGTCAGGGCAGCCCCAGCATTTT
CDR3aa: CAWSFKGGSGQPQHF